The 6 T cell receptor beta chains listed next were all sequenced from one sample in a study of cytomegalovirus exposure and HLA in healthy donors. In the PCR, 60 Vbeta and 13 Jbeta primers were used. Assay: immunoSEQ multiplex PCR; the TCRdb copy retains only in-frame clones and omits some. Among around 94,000 clones listed, around 78% were seen once. Sequenced: PBMCs. The receptors stem from a male donor in good health and CMV-seropositive.

The gene calls are TRBV10-1 and TRBJ2-7; 7 bases align to TRBD2. Per germline, CDR1 WNHNN and CDR2 SYGVQD (reference sequence). The CDR3 is 15 amino acids. Unmatched junction bases numbered 8, after V lost 4 bases and J lost 2 bases. CDR3 residues: CASSALAAGPYEQYF. The CDR3 DNA reads as TGCGCCAGCAGTGCTCTAGCGGCAGGCCCCTACGAGCAGTACTTC.

V and J are TRBV7-2 and TRBJ1-4; maybe TRBD1 (6 bases). Germline loops: CDR1 SGHTA, CDR2 FQGNSA. The V end was cut by 4 bases, the J end by 1 base, with 10 bases between. CDR3 size: 15 residues. DNA for the CDR3: TGTGCCAGCAGCTATCCCAGGGGAACTAATGAAAAACTGTTTTTT. Its protein product is CASSYPRGTNEKLFF.

This clone was seen just once. The rearrangement joins TRBV27 to TRBJ1-5; TRBD1 might be the D (6 bases). Per germline, CDR1 MNHEY and CDR2 SMNVEV (reference sequence). This CDR3 is 15 amino acids long. The V end lost 3 bases, the J end lost 3 bases, and 12 bases lay between the germline ends. The CDR3 region is CASSLRQGNNQPQHF. CDR3 nucleotide sequence: TGTGCCAGCAGTTTGCGCCAGGGGAACAATCAGCCCCAGCATTTT.

This chain links TRBV14 with TRBJ2-5, with a weak D call TRBD2 (5 bases). The germline gives CDR1 SGHDN, CDR2 FVKESK. V lost 4 bases and J lost 5, with 20 bases in between. The CDR3 is 16 residues long. In DNA, the CDR3 is TGTGCCAGCAGCCCCTCCAGAGGGATCTCCGGGGAGACCCAGTACTTC. This gives the protein CASSPSRGISGETQYF.

The chain joins TRBV13 to TRBJ1-1; no definite D call. This CDR3 has 14 residues. Deletions cut 3 bases from V and 7 bases from J, with 15 bases between. Per germline, CDR1 PRHDT and CDR2 FYEKMQ (reference sequence). The CDR3 region is CASSFPDIDGEAFF. The CDR3 bases are TGTGCCAGCAGCTTCCCAGACATCGACGGTGAAGCTTTCTTT.

Comment on this clone: An end of the junction does not agree with germline; a read error may underlie this. The chain has TRBV28 and TRBJ1-1, with unresolved D. From germline, CDR1 is MDHEN and CDR2 SYDVKM. The CDR3 extends over 11 amino acids. CDR3 in amino acids: CASSFNSEAFF. CDR3 nucleotides: TGTGCCAGCAGTTTCAACAGTGAAGCTTTCTTT.